These 9 T cell receptor beta chains came from one sample sequenced in a study of blood T cells in healthy people across ages. A sample-barcoded 5' primer and a J-beta primer mix were used in a second PCR of about 7 to 12 cycles. A single record per CDR3 protein comes from TCRdb applying MiXCR to the 5' RACE reads. This sample has approximately 400,000 distinct CDR3 sequences, with approximately 52% found just once. The source material was blood. The receptor source for this set is a man aged 55 to 70 in good health.

The sample holds many counts of this clonotype. This chain connects TRBV20-1 to TRBJ2-5; 7 nucleotides agree with TRBD2. Trimming took 0 bases from V and 7 from J; bases not matched to a gene: 11. The CDR3 has 15 residues. Looked up from germline, CDR1 is DFQATT and CDR2 is SNEGSKA (reference sequence). CDR3 bases: TGCAGTGCTAGAGAGGGCAGCGGGGAGGGAGTGACCCAGTACTTC. Encoded protein: CSAREGSGEGVTQYF.

The V call is TRBV3-1, the J call TRBJ2-5; TRBD2 matches at 11 bases. V was pared by 7 bases and J by 11 bases, with 6 bases of the junction left unmatched. This CDR3 comprises 12 residues. Per the germline V gene, CDR1 is LGHDT and CDR2 is YNNKEL (reference sequence). CDR3 sequence reads: CASTTSGGEQYF. In DNA, the CDR3 is TGTGCCAGCACCACTAGCGGGGGTGAGCAGTACTTC.

This clonotype came up a few times. The V and J genes are TRBV20-1 and TRBJ1-2; D remains ambiguous. The CDR3 has 11 residues. Germline CDR1 and CDR2: DFQATT and SNEGSKA (reference sequence). V lost 2 bases, J lost 8 bases, and 9 bases lay in between. CDR3 amino acids: CSARRVEGYTF. The CDR3 coding sequence is TGCAGTGCTAGAAGAGTAGAGGGCTACACCTTC.

The CDR3 nucleotides read TGCGCCAGCAGCGTGGACAGAAACACAGATACGCAGTATTTT. Protein: CASSVDRNTDTQYF. This chain links TRBV5-1 with TRBJ2-3; D perhaps matches TRBD1 (6 bases). Trimming took off 4 bases at V and 2 bases at J, with 11 bases between the two ends. Per the germline V gene, CDR1 is SGHRS and CDR2 is YFSETQ. The CDR3 is made up of 14 amino acids.

This clonotype is a singleton in its sample. The chain links TRBV7-2 to TRBJ2-5; D perhaps matches TRBD1 (6 bases). The V end was cut by 4 bases, the J end by 11 bases, with 17 bases between. The CDR3 contains 13 residues. In germline, CDR1 is SGHTA, CDR2 FQGNSA. The CDR3 DNA follows: TGTGCCAGCAGCTGTGACAGGAAATGGGAGCAGTACTTC. Translating it yields CASSCDRKWEQYF.

V and J are TRBV9 and TRBJ2-5, with no clear D. The CDR3 is 15 residues long. Germline lookup yields CDR1 SGDLS and CDR2 YYNGEE. V lost 1 base and J lost 7, with 17 bases in between. DNA for the CDR3: TGTGCCAGCAGCGTATTGGATAGCCTTGATGGGACCCAGTACTTC. It translates to CASSVLDSLDGTQYF.

The V call is TRBV28, the J call TRBJ1-5; D call uncertain. CDR1 and CDR2 from the germline V gene are MDHEN and SYDVKM. The V and J ends lost 3 bases and 2 bases respectively, with 17 bases between them. This CDR3 contains 17 residues. CDR3 sequence (DNA): TGTGCCAGCAGTTTCATTCCGGGAAGTGTCGGCAATCAGCCCCAGCATTTT. This sequence encodes CASSFIPGSVGNQPQHF.

This clonotype has a count of ten or more. The chain carries TRBV7-2 and TRBJ2-4; either TRBD1 or TRBD2 may supply D (5 bases each). The germline V and J ends were trimmed by 0 bases and 6 bases, with 9 bases remaining between them. From germline, CDR1 is SGHTA and CDR2 FQGNSA. The CDR3 loop spans 14 amino acids. CDR3 DNA sequence: TGTGCCAGCAGCTTAGCGAGGGGCGCAAACATTCAGTACTTC. Residues: CASSLARGANIQYF.

This clonotype appeared a few times. V and J are TRBV7-2 and TRBJ1-5; 7 bases are a match to TRBD1. The junction had 7 bases not matched to a gene; V was cut back by 6 bases and J by 2 bases. This CDR3 has 15 amino acids. Germline CDR1 is SGHTA and CDR2 is FQGNSA. The CDR3 coding sequence is TGTGCCAGCAGTGTGGGAGGGGGCGGCAATCAGCCCCAGCATTTT. Its protein is CASSVGGGGNQPQHF.